This T cell receptor beta chain was observed in a study of PD-L1 blockade in urothelial cancer. Across the study: Patients commenced intravenous atezolizumab, 1,200 mg every 3 weeks, in 2014. Researchers found blood samples held a median of roughly 140,000 T cells. It was at 3 weeks (second dose) and 6 weeks after treatment start that blood was analyzed.

V shed 6 bases, J shed 4 bases, and the junction held 7 bases outside the gene matches. The CDR3 is made up of 14 amino acids. The germline CDR1 and CDR2 sequences are MNHNS and SASEGT. Sequencing was performed with immunoSEQ multiplex PCR; in TCRdb, only in-frame clones are kept and a portion is missing. Of 45,000 to 50,000 clones listed, approximately 89% are singletons. This clone was picked up a small number of times. The target antigen is unknown. Notes on the study in general: Greater 3-week expansion of tumor-associated blood clones was recorded for durable-benefit patients.

The chain has TRBV6-1 and TRBJ2-3; TRBD2 matches 7 bases. The sequence was obtained from a man older than 75 with urothelial cancer. The source material was PBMCs, sampled around atezolizumab (anti-PD-L1) treatment. The CDR3 coding sequence is TGTGCCAGCAGACGGACGGGAGGTCCAGATACGCAGTATTTT. Translating gives CASRRTGGPDTQYF.